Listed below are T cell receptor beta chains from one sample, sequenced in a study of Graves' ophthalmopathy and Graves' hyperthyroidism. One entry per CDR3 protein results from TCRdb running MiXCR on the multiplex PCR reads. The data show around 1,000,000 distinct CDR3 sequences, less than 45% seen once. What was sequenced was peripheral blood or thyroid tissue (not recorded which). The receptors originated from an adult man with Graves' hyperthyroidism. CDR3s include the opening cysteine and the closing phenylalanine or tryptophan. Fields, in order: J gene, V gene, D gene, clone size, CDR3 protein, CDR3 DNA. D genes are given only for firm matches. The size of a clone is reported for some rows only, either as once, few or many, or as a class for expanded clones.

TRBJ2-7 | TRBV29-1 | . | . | CSHSSGLTYEQYF | TGCAGCCATTCTTCGGGCCTAACCTACGAGCAGTACTTC
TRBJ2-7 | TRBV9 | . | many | CASSARQGSPYEQYF | TGTGCCAGCAGCGCCCGCCAGGGATCACCCTACGAGCAGTACTTC
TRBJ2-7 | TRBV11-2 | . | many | CASSLRTVSYEQYF | TGTGCCAGCAGCCTGCGGACAGTCTCCTACGAGCAGTACTTC
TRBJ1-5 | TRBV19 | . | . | CATSRQSQPQHF | TGTGCCACCAGTAGACAGAGCCAGCCCCAGCATTTT
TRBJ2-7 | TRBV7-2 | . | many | CASSLGLGKAYEQYF | TGTGCCAGCAGCTTAGGTCTTGGCAAAGCCTACGAGCAGTACTTC
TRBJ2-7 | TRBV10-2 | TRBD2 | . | CASSAGLAGSNEQYF | TGCGCCAGCAGTGCCGGACTAGCGGGGTCTAACGAGCAGTACTTC
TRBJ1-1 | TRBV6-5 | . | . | CASSDRGMFTEAFF | TGTGCCAGCAGCGATAGGGGGATGTTCACTGAAGCTTTCTTT
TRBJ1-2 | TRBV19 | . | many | CASSTQTSRGGYTF | TGTGCCAGTAGTACACAGACCTCACGGGGTGGCTACACCTTC
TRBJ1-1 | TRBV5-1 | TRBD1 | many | CASSLASGGAGRAFF | TGCGCCAGCAGCTTGGCGTCAGGGGGCGCCGGGCGAGCTTTCTTT
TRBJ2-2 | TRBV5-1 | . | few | CASSLPYRGNTGELFF | TGCGCCAGCAGCTTGCCATACCGGGGGAACACCGGGGAGCTGTTTTTT
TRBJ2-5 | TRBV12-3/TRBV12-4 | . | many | CASSRNKETQYF | TGTGCCAGCAGTAGAAACAAGGAGACCCAGTACTTC
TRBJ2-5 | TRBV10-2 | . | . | CASSESRGRKETQYF | TGTGCCAGCAGTGAAAGCAGGGGTCGGAAAGAGACCCAGTACTTC
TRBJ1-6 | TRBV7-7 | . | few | CASSLVSFWEGPLHF | TGTGCTAGCAGCTTAGTAAGCTTCTGGGAAGGACCCCTCCACTTT
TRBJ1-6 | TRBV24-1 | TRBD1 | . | CATSDWTGALRNSPLHF | TGTGCCACCAGTGATTGGACAGGGGCGCTGAGGAATTCACCCCTCCACTTT
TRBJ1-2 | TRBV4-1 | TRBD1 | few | CASSHGTGDDGYTF | TGCGCCAGCAGCCACGGGACAGGGGATGATGGCTACACCTTC
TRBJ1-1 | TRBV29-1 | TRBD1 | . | CSVERGQWDTEAFF | TGCAGCGTTGAAAGGGGACAGTGGGACACTGAAGCTTTCTTT
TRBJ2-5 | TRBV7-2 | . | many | CASSRSPETQYF | TGTGCCAGCAGCCGATCGCCAGAGACCCAGTACTTC
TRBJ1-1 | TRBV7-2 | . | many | CASSLDLIRAFF | TGTGCCAGCAGCTTAGATCTCATCCGGGCTTTCTTT
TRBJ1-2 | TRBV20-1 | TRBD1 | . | CSAGGGTGENYGYTF | TGCAGTGCTGGGGGGGGGACAGGGGAGAACTATGGCTACACCTTC
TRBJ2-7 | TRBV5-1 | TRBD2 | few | CTSSWGLAGSYEQYF | TGCACCAGCAGCTGGGGACTAGCGGGAAGTTACGAGCAGTACTTC
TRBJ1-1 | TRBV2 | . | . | CASSEESLPNTEAFF | TGTGCCAGCAGTGAAGAGTCTCTCCCGAACACTGAAGCTTTCTTT
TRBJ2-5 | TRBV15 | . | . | CATSRGTVQETQYF | TGTGCCACCAGCAGAGGGACAGTACAAGAGACCCAGTACTTC
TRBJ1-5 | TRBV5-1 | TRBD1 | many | CASSLGQGDQPQHF | TGTGCCAGCAGCCTGGGACAGGGAGATCAGCCCCAGCATTTT
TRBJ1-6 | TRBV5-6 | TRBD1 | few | CASSLGSGGFNSPLHF | TGTGCCAGCAGCTTGGGATCAGGGGGCTTTAATTCACCCCTCCACTTT
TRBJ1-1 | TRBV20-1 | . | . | CSATRANTEAFF | TGCAGTGCTACACGGGCGAACACTGAAGCTTTCTTT
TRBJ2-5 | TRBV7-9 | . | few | CASSASGRPEETQYF | TGTGCCAGCAGCGCCAGTGGCCGACCAGAAGAGACCCAGTACTTC